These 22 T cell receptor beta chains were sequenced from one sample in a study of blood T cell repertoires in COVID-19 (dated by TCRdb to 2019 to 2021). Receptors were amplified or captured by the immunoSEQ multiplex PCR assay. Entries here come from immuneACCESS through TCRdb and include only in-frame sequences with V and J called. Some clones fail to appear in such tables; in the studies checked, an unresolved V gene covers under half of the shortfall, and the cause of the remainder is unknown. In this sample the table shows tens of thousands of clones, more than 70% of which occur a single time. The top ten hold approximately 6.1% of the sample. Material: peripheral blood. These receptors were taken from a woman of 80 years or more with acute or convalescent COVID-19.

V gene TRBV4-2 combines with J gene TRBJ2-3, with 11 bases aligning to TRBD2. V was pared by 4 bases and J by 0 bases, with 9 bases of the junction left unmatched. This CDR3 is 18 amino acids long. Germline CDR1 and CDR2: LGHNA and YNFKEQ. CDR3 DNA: TGTGCCAGCAGCCCAGGACTAGCGGGCAGGGGAAGCACAGATACGCAGTATTTT. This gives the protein CASSPGLAGRGSTDTQYF.

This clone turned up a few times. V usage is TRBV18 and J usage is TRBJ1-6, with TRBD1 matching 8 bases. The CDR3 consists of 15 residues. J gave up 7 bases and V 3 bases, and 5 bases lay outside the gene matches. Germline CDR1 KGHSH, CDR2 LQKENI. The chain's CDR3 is CASSPKGQANSPLHF. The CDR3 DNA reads TGTGCCAGCTCACCCAAGGGACAGGCAAATTCACCCCTCCACTTT.

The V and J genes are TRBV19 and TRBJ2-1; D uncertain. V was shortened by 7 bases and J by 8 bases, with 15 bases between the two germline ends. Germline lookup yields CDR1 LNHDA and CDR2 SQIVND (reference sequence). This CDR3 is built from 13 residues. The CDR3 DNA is TGTGCCAGTAACTCTAGGATCTTCGATGAGCAGTTCTTC. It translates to CASNSRIFDEQFF.

This CDR3 is CASGGMGQGSRSYEQYF. The CDR3 region has the DNA TGTGCCAGCGGTGGGATGGGACAGGGGAGCAGGTCCTACGAGCAGTACTTC. The rearrangement links TRBV3-1 (or the pseudogene TRBV3-2) to TRBJ2-7; 10 bases align to TRBD1. Per the germline V gene, CDR1 is LGHDT and CDR2 is YNNKEL (reference sequence). The trim removed 8 bases at V and 1 base at J, leaving 14 bases unmatched. The CDR3 consists of 17 residues.

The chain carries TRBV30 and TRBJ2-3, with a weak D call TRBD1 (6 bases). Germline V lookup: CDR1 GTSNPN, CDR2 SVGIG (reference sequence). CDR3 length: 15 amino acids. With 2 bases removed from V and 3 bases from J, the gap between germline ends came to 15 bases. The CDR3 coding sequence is TGTGCCTGGAGTACGGACAGTATAGGAACAGATACGCAGTATTTT. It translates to CAWSTDSIGTDTQYF.

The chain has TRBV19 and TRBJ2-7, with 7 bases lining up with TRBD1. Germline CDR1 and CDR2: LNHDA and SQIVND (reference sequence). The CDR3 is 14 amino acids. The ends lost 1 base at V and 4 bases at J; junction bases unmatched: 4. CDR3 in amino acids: CASSIGGQKYEQYF. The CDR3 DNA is TGTGCCAGTAGTATAGGGGGACAGAAATACGAGCAGTACTTC.

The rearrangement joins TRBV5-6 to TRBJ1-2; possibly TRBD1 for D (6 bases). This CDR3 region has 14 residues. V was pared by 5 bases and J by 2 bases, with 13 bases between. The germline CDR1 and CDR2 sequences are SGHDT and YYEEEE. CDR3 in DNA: TGTGCCAGCAGACCCGGACAGTTGAACTATGGCTACACCTTC. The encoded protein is CASRPGQLNYGYTF.

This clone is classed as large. CDR3 in DNA: TGCGCCAGCAGCTCCTCAGGGGGCCGGACGGGTAATGAGCAGTTCTTC. This translates into CASSSSGGRTGNEQFF. This sequence joins TRBV5-1 and TRBJ2-1; TRBD1 matches 8 bases. V was clipped by 3 bases and J by 7 bases; unmatched bases: 12. CDR3 length: 16 residues. The germline V gene has CDR1 SGHRS and CDR2 YFSETQ.

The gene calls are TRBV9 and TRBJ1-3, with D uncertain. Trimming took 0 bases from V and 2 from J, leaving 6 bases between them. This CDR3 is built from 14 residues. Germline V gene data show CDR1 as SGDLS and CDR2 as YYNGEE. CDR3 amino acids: CASSVGGTGNTIYF. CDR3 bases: TGTGCCAGCAGCGTAGGAGGGACTGGAAACACCATATATTTT.

DNA for the CDR3: TGTGCCAGCAGCCAGACCCAGACAGGAGTTTATGGCTACACCTTC. It yields the protein CASSQTQTGVYGYTF. The chain recombines TRBV7-3 with TRBJ1-2, with D perhaps matching TRBD1 (6 bases). The CDR3 has 15 amino acids. Germline loops: CDR1 SGHTA, CDR2 FQGTGA. Between the trimmed V and J ends, which lost 5 bases and 5 bases, there was a span of 18 bases.

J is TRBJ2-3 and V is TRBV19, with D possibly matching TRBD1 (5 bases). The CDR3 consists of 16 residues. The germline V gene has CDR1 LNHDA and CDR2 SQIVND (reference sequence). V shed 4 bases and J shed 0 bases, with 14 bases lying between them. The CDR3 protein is CASSTQRTPSTDTQYF. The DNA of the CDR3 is TGTGCCAGTAGTACCCAACGGACACCAAGCACAGATACGCAGTATTTT.

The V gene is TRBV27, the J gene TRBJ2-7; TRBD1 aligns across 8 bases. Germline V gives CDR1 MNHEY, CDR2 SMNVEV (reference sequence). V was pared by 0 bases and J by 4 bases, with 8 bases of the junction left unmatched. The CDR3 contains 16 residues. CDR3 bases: TGTGCCAGCAGTTTATCGTGGACAGGGAATCGATACGAGCAGTACTTC. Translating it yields CASSLSWTGNRYEQYF.

The CDR3 DNA follows: TGTGCCAGCAGCTCCCTCCTAGCGGGGGGAGGAGAGACCCAGTACTTC. It translates to CASSSLLAGGGETQYF. The chain is built from TRBV11-1 and TRBJ2-5; TRBD2 matches at 11 bases. Germline lookup yields CDR1 SGHAT and CDR2 FQDESV (reference sequence). Unmatched junction bases numbered 8, after V lost 4 bases and J lost 4 bases. The CDR3 totals 16 residues.

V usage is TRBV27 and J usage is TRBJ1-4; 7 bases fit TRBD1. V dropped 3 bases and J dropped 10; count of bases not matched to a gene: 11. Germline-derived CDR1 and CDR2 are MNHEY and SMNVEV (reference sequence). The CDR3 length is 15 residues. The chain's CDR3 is CASSLQGTVSRKLFF. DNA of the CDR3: TGTGCCAGCAGTTTGCAAGGGACAGTTAGCCGAAAACTGTTTTTT.

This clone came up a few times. The CDR3 bases are TGTGCCAGCAGCTTGGGACTCTACGAGCAGTACTTC. It yields the protein CASSLGLYEQYF. The chain carries TRBV5-5 and TRBJ2-7; D not resolved. Looked up from germline, CDR1 is SGHKS and CDR2 is YYEKEE (reference sequence). Trimming left V 0 bases short and J 3 bases short, with 4 bases between. The CDR3 has 12 amino acids.

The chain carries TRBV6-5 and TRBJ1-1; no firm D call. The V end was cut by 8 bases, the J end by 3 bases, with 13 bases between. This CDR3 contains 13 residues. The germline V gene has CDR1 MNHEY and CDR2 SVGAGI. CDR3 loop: CASVPSRHTEAFF. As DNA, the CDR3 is TGTGCCAGCGTGCCTAGCAGGCACACTGAAGCTTTCTTT.

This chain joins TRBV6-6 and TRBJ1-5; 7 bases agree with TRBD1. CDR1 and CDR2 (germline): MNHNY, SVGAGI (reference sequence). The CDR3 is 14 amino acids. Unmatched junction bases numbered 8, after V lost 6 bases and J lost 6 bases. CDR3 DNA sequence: TGTGCCAGCAGACTGGACAGGCAGATTCAGCCCCAGCATTTT. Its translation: CASRLDRQIQPQHF.

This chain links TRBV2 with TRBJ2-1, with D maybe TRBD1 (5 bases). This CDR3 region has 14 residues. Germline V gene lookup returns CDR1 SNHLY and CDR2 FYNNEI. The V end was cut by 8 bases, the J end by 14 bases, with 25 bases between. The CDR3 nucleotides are TGTGCCAGCCGTGCCCTCCATAGCAATGAGGACAAGTTCTTC. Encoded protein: CASRALHSNEDKFF.

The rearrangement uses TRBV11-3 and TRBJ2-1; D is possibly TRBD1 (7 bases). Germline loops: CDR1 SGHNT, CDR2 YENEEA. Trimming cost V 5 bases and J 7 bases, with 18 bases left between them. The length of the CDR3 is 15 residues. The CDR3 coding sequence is TGTGCCAGCAGCCCCCAGGGCCAGGGGGGTAATGAGCAGTTCTTC. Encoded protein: CASSPQGQGGNEQFF.

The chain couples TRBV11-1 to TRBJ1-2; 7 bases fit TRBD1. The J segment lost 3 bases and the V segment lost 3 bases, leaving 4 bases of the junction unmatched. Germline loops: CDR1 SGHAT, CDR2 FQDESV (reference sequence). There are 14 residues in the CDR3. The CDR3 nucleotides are TGTGCCAGCAGCTTGGTCGACAGGGACTATGGCTACACCTTC. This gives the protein CASSLVDRDYGYTF.

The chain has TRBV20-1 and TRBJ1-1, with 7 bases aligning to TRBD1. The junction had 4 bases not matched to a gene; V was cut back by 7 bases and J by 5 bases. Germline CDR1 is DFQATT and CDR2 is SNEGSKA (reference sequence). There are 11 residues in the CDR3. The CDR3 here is CSVQGVTEAFF. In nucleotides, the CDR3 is TGCAGTGTCCAGGGGGTAACTGAAGCTTTCTTT.

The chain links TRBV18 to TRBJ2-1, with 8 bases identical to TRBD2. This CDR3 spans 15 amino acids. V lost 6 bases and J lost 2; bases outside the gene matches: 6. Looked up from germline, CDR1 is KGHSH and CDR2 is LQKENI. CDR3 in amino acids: CASSLRGGTYNEQFF. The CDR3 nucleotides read TGTGCCAGCTCGCTCCGGGGGGGCACCTACAATGAGCAGTTCTTC. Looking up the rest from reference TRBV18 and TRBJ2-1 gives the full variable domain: NAGVMQNPRHLVRRRGQEARLRCSPMKGHSHVYWYRQLPEEGLKFMVYLQKENIIDESGMPKERFSAEFPKEGPSILRIQQVVRGDSAAYFCASSLRGGTYNEQFFGPGTRLTVL.